The next 11 T cell receptor beta chains were all read from a single sample in a study of blood T cell repertoires in COVID-19. Clones were sequenced by immunoSEQ multiplex PCR, and TCRdb holds only the in-frame ones, with some missing. Seen here are 150,000 to 200,000 clones, around 80% observed once, and the top ten hold around 2.8%. Sequencing was performed on peripheral blood. The receptor source for this set is a woman of 80 years or more with active or convalescent COVID-19.

This rearrangement joins TRBV18 to TRBJ2-7, with D maybe TRBD1 (6 bases). The CDR3 loop spans 13 amino acids. V was shortened by 4 bases and J by 3 bases, with 10 bases between the two germline ends. CDR1 is KGHSH and CDR2 is LQKENI in the germline V gene. The DNA for the CDR3 is TGTGCCAGCTCACTATCGGACAGCTACGAGCAGTACTTC. Its translation: CASSLSDSYEQYF.

This clone was seen once. The chain carries TRBV3-1 (or the pseudogene TRBV3-2) and TRBJ2-5, with 13 bases fitting TRBD2. V was clipped by 0 bases and J by 4 bases; unmatched bases: 2. This CDR3 is built from 16 residues. CDR1 is LGHDT, CDR2 YNNKEL, per germline (reference sequence). CDR3 loop: CASSQEGTSGAETQYF. The CDR3 DNA reads as TGTGCCAGCAGCCAAGAGGGGACTAGCGGGGCAGAGACCCAGTACTTC.

The gene calls are TRBV19 and TRBJ2-5; 8 bases match TRBD1. Germline V CDR1 and CDR2: LNHDA, SQIVND (reference sequence). The CDR3 sequence is 13 residues long. Trimming removed 6 bases from V and 5 bases from J; junction bases left unmatched: 5. In DNA, the CDR3 is TGTGCCAGTAGCCCAGGGGGCTGGGAGACCCAGTACTTC. Protein: CASSPGGWETQYF.

The genes are TRBV5-6 and TRBJ1-1; tentative D call: TRBD1 (6 bases). This CDR3 comprises 13 residues. Germline lookup yields CDR1 SGHDT and CDR2 YYEEEE. V lost 3 bases to trimming and J lost 7 bases, with 13 bases between them. For the CDR3, the DNA is TGTGCCAGCAGCTGGACTGGACAGAATGAAGCTTTCTTT. Its translation is CASSWTGQNEAFF.

The chain employs TRBV9 and TRBJ2-2; possibly TRBD2 for D (6 bases). This CDR3 region has 14 residues. Germline loops: CDR1 SGDLS, CDR2 YYNGEE. Between the trimmed V and J ends, which lost 3 bases and 7 bases, there was a span of 13 bases. CDR3 coding DNA: TGTGCCAGCAGCGCGCGGGACTTAGGCGGGGAGCTGTTTTTT. Its protein is CASSARDLGGELFF.

The J gene is TRBJ1-6, the V gene TRBV15; possibly TRBD1 for D (5 bases). The V gene's germline CDR1 is LNHNV and CDR2 YYDKDF (reference sequence). V lost 1 base to trimming and J lost 7 bases, with 8 bases between them. The CDR3 loop spans 14 amino acids. The CDR3 loop is CATSRVTVNSPLHF. The CDR3 nucleotides are TGTGCCACCAGCAGAGTGACAGTCAATTCACCCCTCCACTTT.

V and J are TRBV24-1 and TRBJ2-3; 7 bases agree with TRBD1. The V gene's germline CDR1 is KGHDR and CDR2 SFDVKD. Trimming took 3 bases from V and 6 from J; bases not matched to a gene: 8. This CDR3 has 15 residues. The CDR3 nucleotides are TGTGCCACCAGTGATACGACAGGGATTCCTGATACGCAGTATTTT. Protein: CATSDTTGIPDTQYF.

The genes are TRBV4-1 and TRBJ2-7; TRBD1 agrees at 9 bases. J was trimmed by 3 bases and V by 2 bases; bases with no gene match: 5. The CDR3 has 15 residues. Germline assignment: CDR1 MGHRA and CDR2 YSYEKL. The CDR3 coding sequence is TGCGCCAGCAGCCAACGGGACAGGGCTAGCTACGAGCAGTACTTC. It specifies CASSQRDRASYEQYF.

This sequence joins TRBV4-1 and TRBJ2-1; 10 bases are a match to TRBD1. CDR3 length: 16 amino acids. Germline V gene data show CDR1 as MGHRA and CDR2 as YSYEKL. V was pared by 1 base and J by 5 bases, with 5 bases of the junction left unmatched. CDR3 DNA: TGCGCCAGCAGCCAAGGACCGGGACAGGGGAACAATGAGCAGTTCTTC. Protein product: CASSQGPGQGNNEQFF.

The chain employs TRBV11-2 and TRBJ1-2, with 7 bases that match TRBD1. With 4 bases clipped from V and 5 bases from J, the junction kept 4 bases outside the gene matches. The length of the CDR3 is 13 residues. Per the germline V gene, CDR1 is SGHAT and CDR2 is FQNNGV. The CDR3 spells CASSSTGIYGYTF. The CDR3 nucleotides read TGTGCCAGCAGCTCGACAGGGATTTATGGCTACACCTTC.

This clone came up a few times. The V gene is TRBV5-4, the J gene TRBJ1-1, with TRBD1 identical over 10 bases. With 4 bases clipped from V and 1 base from J, the junction kept 7 bases outside the gene matches. The CDR3 spans 16 residues. CDR1 and CDR2 (germline): SGHNT, YYREEE (reference sequence). CDR3 bases: TGTGCCAGCAGCCCCCGGGACAGGGGAAGGAACACTGAAGCTTTCTTT. This sequence encodes CASSPRDRGRNTEAFF.